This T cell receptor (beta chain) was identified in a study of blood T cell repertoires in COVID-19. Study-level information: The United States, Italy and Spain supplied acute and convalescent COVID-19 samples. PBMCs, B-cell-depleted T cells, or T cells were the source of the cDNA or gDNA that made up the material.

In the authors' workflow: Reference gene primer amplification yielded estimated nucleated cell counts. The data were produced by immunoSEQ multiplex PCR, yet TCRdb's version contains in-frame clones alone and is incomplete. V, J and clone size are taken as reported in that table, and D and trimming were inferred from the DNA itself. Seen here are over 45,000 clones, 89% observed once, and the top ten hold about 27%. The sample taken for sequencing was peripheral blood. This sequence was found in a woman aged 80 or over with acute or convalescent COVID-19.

The CDR3 bases are TGTGCCAGCAGCGTAGAAACAGATACGCAGCATTTT. Translating gives CASSVETDTQHF. This sequence joins TRBV9 and TRBJ2-3; D remains unclear. The DNA end favors TRBJ1-5, so the J call may be wrong. CDR1 is SGDLS and CDR2 is YYNGEE in the germline V gene. The CDR3 is made up of 12 amino acids.